Listed here is a single TCR beta chain. The antigen remains unidentified. Method: immunoSEQ multiplex PCR; TCRdb's copy keeps in-frame clones and lacks some. The sample includes 2,500,000 or so clones, 93% of them seen just once. These data come from a study of shared clonotypes between healthy human individuals. Study-wide results and limits: The study found lower generation probabilities in non-shared clonotypes than in those shared by all four donors.

The CDR3 totals 15 residues. From germline, CDR1 is MNHNY and CDR2 SVGAGI (reference sequence). Deletions cut 5 bases from V and 3 bases from J, with 17 bases between. The sample comprised naive CD4+ T cells from PBMCs. Subset here: CD45RA+ positively selected. V usage is TRBV6-6 and J usage is TRBJ2-7, with a tentative D call TRBD1 (5 bases). The TCR originated in a man aged 18 to 29 in good health. Some clones in this sample may be carry-over from other donors' samples. The CDR3 region has the DNA TGTGCCAGCAGTAGGGCCGCAGGGCTATACTACGAGCAGTACTTC. Protein sequence: CASSRAAGLYYEQYF.